This is a list of T cell receptor beta chains from one sample in a study of PD-1 blockade in classical Hodgkin lymphoma. The repertoire was sequenced with immunoSEQ multiplex PCR; TCRdb's copy has only in-frame clones and lacks some. Of roughly 94,000 clones in the sample, more than 85% are singletons; the top ten hold roughly 2%. The sample here was peripheral blood mononuclear cells (PBMCs), taken before the fourth cycle of nivolumab. The receptors were sampled from a human donor with classical Hodgkin lymphoma. Each CDR3 is given with its conserved first and last residue. D genes are given only for firm matches.

CDR3 protein	CDR3 DNA	V gene	J gene	D gene
CASSPRTLSQGQETQYF	TGTGCCAGCAGCCCCAGGACCCTCTCCCAGGGACAAGAGACCCAGTACTTC	TRBV7-9	TRBJ2-5	-
CASSVNGDTYNEQFF	TGTGCCAGCAGCGTAAACGGGGATACCTACAATGAGCAGTTCTTC	TRBV9	TRBJ2-1	-
CAWSVPGTYAQYF	TGTGCCTGGAGTGTGCCAGGGACCTACGCGCAGTACTTC	TRBV30	TRBJ2-7	-
CASSATGGNQPQHF	TGTGCCAGCAGCGCTACCGGGGGGAATCAGCCCCAGCATTTT	TRBV6-6	TRBJ1-5	-
CASSLLGDRDMELFF	TGCGCCAGCAGCTTGCTGGGGGACAGGGATATGGAACTGTTTTTT	TRBV5-1	TRBJ1-4	TRBD1
CASSEGDSSYNEQFF	TGCGCCAGCAGTGAGGGGGATAGCTCCTACAATGAGCAGTTCTTC	TRBV10-1	TRBJ2-1	-
CASSLVPGLLSSGANVLTF	TGTGCCAGCAGCTTAGTACCGGGACTCCTAAGCTCTGGGGCCAACGTCCTGACTTTC	TRBV7-6	TRBJ2-6	-
CAISESPPNYGYTF	TGTGCCATCAGTGAGTCGCCGCCTAACTATGGCTACACCTTC	TRBV10-3	TRBJ1-2	-
CASRGLAESYEQYF	TGTGCCAGCAGAGGACTAGCGGAGTCCTACGAGCAGTACTTC	TRBV6-1	TRBJ2-7	TRBD2
CASTPAPGSAYEQYF	TGTGCCAGCACCCCTGCGCCGGGGTCCGCCTACGAGCAGTACTTC	TRBV2	TRBJ2-7	-